This TCR beta chain was sequenced in a study of T-cell memory formation after mild COVID-19. Study information: Clusters were largely donor specific.

This clonotype was counted a few times. Its specificity is not known. CDR3 size: 15 residues. Germline assignment: CDR1 DFQATT and CDR2 SNEGSKA (reference sequence). V gave up 6 bases and J gave up 2 bases; unmatched junction bases: 7. UMIs and sample barcodes were carried by the TCR alpha and TCR beta cDNA libraries that 5'RACE produced using constant-segment primers. One entry per CDR3 protein, called by TCRdb with MiXCR from the 5' RACE reads. The table includes around 400,000 distinct CDR3 sequences, more than 20% detected once. General observations from the study: Largely, contracting CD4+ clones fell within CM and EM, and contracting CD8+ clones within EMRA. Clones from the second wave (peaking day 37) had unconfirmed SARS-CoV-2 specificity.

The J gene is TRBJ2-1, the V gene TRBV20-1; 10 nucleotides agree with TRBD1. This TCR came from an adult woman who had mild COVID-19 (a few samples of this study predate the infection). Cell type and time point are not known. The material sequenced was PBMCs or a T cell subset sorted from them (not recorded which). The CDR3 bases are TGCAGTGCCACGGGACAGGGGTTACCCTACAATGAGCAGTTCTTC. Amino acids: CSATGQGLPYNEQFF.